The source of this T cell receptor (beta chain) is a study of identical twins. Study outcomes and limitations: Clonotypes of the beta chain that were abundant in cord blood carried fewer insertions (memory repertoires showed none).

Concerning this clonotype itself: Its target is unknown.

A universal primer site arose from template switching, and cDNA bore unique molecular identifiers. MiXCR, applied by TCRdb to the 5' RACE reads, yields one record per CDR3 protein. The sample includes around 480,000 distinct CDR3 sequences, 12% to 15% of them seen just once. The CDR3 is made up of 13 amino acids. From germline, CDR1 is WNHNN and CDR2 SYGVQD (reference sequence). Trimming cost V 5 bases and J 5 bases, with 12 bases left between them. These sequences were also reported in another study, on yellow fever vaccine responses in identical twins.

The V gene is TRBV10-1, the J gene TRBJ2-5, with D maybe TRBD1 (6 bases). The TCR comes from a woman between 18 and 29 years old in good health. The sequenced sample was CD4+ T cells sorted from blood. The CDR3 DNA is TGCGCCAGCAGTCGACAGGTCCTGGAGACCCAGTACTTC. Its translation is CASSRQVLETQYF.